These 18 T cell receptor beta chains were sequenced from one sample in a study of CD8+CD57+ T cells in acquired aplastic anemia. CDR3 and TCR beta VDJ profiling relied on a genomic DNA template. One entry per CDR3 protein results from TCRdb running MiXCR on the reads. The sample records 200,000 to 250,000 distinct CDR3 sequences, approximately 35% being singletons. Sequenced: sorted CD4+, CD8+, or CD8+CD57+ T cells (not recorded which) from PBMCs. The source is a human donor in good health, serving as a control.

In this sample, this clonotype turned up a few times. The CDR3 DNA sequence: TGCGCCAGCAGCCAAGACGGCCCAAACTTTGTAGATACGCAGTATTTT. It translates to CASSQDGPNFVDTQYF. The gene calls are TRBV4-1 and TRBJ2-3; D is unclear. The germline V gene has CDR1 MGHRA and CDR2 YSYEKL. V lost 0 bases to trimming and J lost 5 bases, with 15 bases between them. This CDR3 spans 16 amino acids.

The V and J genes are TRBV7-9 and TRBJ2-7, with 10 bases aligning to TRBD1. Germline V gene data show CDR1 as SEHNR and CDR2 as FQNEAQ (reference sequence). The CDR3 spans 15 residues. Germline trimming cut 4 bases from V and 2 bases from J; bases unmatched to any gene: 5. The CDR3 nucleotides are TGTGCCAGCAGCTCCGGACAGGGGGACACCTACGAGCAGTACTTC. As protein: CASSSGQGDTYEQYF.

This clonotype was picked up many times. This sequence joins TRBV20-1 and TRBJ2-7; 15 nucleotides line up with TRBD2. The V gene's germline CDR1 is DFQATT and CDR2 SNEGSKA (reference sequence). V was clipped by 5 bases and J by 2 bases; unmatched bases: 1. The CDR3 has 14 residues. CDR3 nucleotides: TGCAGTGCTGGACTAGCGGGGGGGCCCTACGAGCAGTACTTC. It translates to CSAGLAGGPYEQYF.

The sample holds many counts of this clonotype. The chain carries TRBV24-1 and TRBJ1-2; 8 bases are a match to TRBD1. The CDR3 loop spans 16 amino acids. The junction had 10 bases not matched to a gene; V was cut back by 4 bases and J by 4 bases. Germline V CDR1 and CDR2: KGHDR, SFDVKD. CDR3 sequence reads: CATSDPSAGTGYGYTF. The DNA of the CDR3 is TGTGCCACCAGTGACCCCTCAGCAGGGACAGGCTATGGCTACACCTTC.

In this sample, this clonotype turned up many times. V usage is TRBV5-4 and J usage is TRBJ1-2, with 9 positions matching TRBD1. From germline, CDR1 is SGHNT and CDR2 YYREEE (reference sequence). This CDR3 has 15 amino acids. V shed 6 bases, J shed 7 bases, and the junction held 13 bases outside the gene matches. The CDR3 spells CASTSRGQGPGGYTF. For the CDR3, the DNA is TGTGCCAGCACCTCGCGGGGACAGGGTCCCGGTGGCTACACCTTC.

This chain links TRBV7-2 with TRBJ2-5; the match to TRBD1 covers 8 bases. The CDR3 totals 14 residues. V dropped 4 bases and J dropped 3; count of bases not matched to a gene: 4. Germline V CDR1 and CDR2: SGHTA, FQGNSA. Written as DNA, the CDR3 is TGTGCCAGCAGCTCGACAGGGGTGAAAGAGACCCAGTACTTC. Its translation: CASSSTGVKETQYF. Combining the CDR3 with reference TRBV7-2 and TRBJ2-5 gives the whole variable domain GAGVSQSPSNKVTEKGKDVELRCDPISGHTALYWYRQSLGQGLEFLIYFQGNSAPDKSGLPSDRFSAERTGGSVSTLTIQRTQQEDSAVYLCASSSTGVKETQYFGPGTRLLVL.

The table lists this clonotype with many counts. The chain has TRBV27 and TRBJ2-7, with 8 bases that match TRBD1. The length of the CDR3 is 14 residues. The V gene end was trimmed by 4 bases and the J gene end by 6 bases; junction bases not matched to a gene: 8. Germline V CDR1 and CDR2: MNHEY, SMNVEV (reference sequence). The chain's CDR3 is CASSSRQGQAEQYF. CDR3 sequence (DNA): TGTGCCAGCAGTTCAAGACAGGGACAGGCCGAGCAGTACTTC.

This clonotype was seen at least ten times. The V and J genes are TRBV4-3 and TRBJ1-2, with D unresolved. The germline gives CDR1 LGHNA, CDR2 YSLEER. The CDR3 has 15 residues. V was cut by 1 base and J by 5 bases, with 14 bases left in between. CDR3 nucleotides: TGCGCCAGCAGCCAAGGGAGAGGAGGTTCTTATGGCTACACCTTC. This encodes CASSQGRGGSYGYTF.

J is TRBJ1-3 and V is TRBV7-8; D is unclear. Germline loops: CDR1 SGHVS, CDR2 FQNEAQ. V shed 5 bases and J shed 3 bases, with 11 bases lying between them. There are 14 residues in the CDR3. CDR3 coding DNA: TGTGCCAGCAGCCAGACCTATCGTGGAAACACCATATATTTT. This translates into CASSQTYRGNTIYF.

This clonotype was picked up many times. This chain links TRBV2 with TRBJ1-5; 10 nucleotides agree with TRBD1. The CDR3 totals 14 residues. The J segment lost 3 bases and the V segment lost 8 bases, leaving 4 bases of the junction unmatched. Germline-derived CDR1 and CDR2 are SNHLY and FYNNEI. This CDR3 reads CASGDRGDNQPQHF. In nucleotides, the CDR3 is TGTGCCAGCGGGGACAGGGGCGACAATCAGCCCCAGCATTTT. The full variable domain, rest sourced from reference TRBV2 and TRBJ1-5, is EPEVTQTPSHQVTQMGQEVILRCVPISNHLYFYWYRQILGQKVEFLVSFYNNEISEKSEIFDDQFSVERPDGSNFTLKIRSTKLEDSAMYFCASGDRGDNQPQHFGDGTRLSIL.

The sample holds many counts of this clonotype. The chain has TRBV5-1 and TRBJ2-3; possible D gene TRBD1, 6 bases. Germline CDR1 SGHRS, CDR2 YFSETQ. CDR3 length: 13 residues. V lost 7 bases, J lost 6 bases, and 15 bases lay in between. The CDR3 loop is CASRGQLGDTQYF. The CDR3 DNA follows: TGCGCCAGCCGAGGACAGTTGGGGGATACGCAGTATTTT.

The V call is TRBV12-3 or TRBV12-4, the J call TRBJ2-2; D uncertain. This CDR3 has 14 amino acids. V dropped 8 bases and J dropped 3 bases, with 13 bases sitting between them. Written as DNA, the CDR3 is TGTGCCAGCCTACCGTCCGACTACACCGGGGAGCTGTTTTTT. Its protein is CASLPSDYTGELFF.

This clonotype was observed many times. V is TRBV19 and J is TRBJ2-5; D perhaps matches TRBD1 (6 bases). CDR1 and CDR2 from the germline V gene are LNHDA and SQIVND (reference sequence). The CDR3 spans 15 residues. V lost 5 bases to trimming and J lost 5 bases, with 18 bases between them. The CDR3 loop reads CASSSLTGRGETQYF. The DNA for the CDR3 is TGTGCCAGTAGTTCCCTGACAGGCCGCGGGGAGACCCAGTACTTC.

A few counts support this clonotype. At one boundary the junction diverges from the germline segment, which might be a read error. The chain has TRBV10-3 and TRBJ2-3, with TRBD2 identical over 11 bases. The CDR3 covers 18 residues. Germline lookup yields CDR1 ENHRY and CDR2 SYGVKD. For the CDR3, the DNA is TGTGCCAGCAGTGCAAGACCTGGACTAGCGGGCTTTTTAGATACGCAGTATTTT. This gives the protein CASSARPGLAGFLDTQYF.

At least ten counts were recorded for this clonotype. The chain combines TRBV11-1 with TRBJ2-1; D is unclear. CDR1 SGHAT and CDR2 FQDESV come from the germline V gene (reference sequence). Trimming pared 0 bases from V and 0 bases from J, leaving 12 bases between. This CDR3 is built from 17 residues. CDR3 sequence (DNA): TGTGCCAGCAGCTTAGCGGGTGACTTTCGCTCCTACAATGAGCAGTTCTTC. Translating it yields CASSLAGDFRSYNEQFF.

This clonotype has just a few counts. A junction end diverges from the germline sequence, so it may reflect a read error. This CDR3 reads CASSYSKGGDYGYTF. DNA for the CDR3: TGTGCCAGCAGTTACTCGAAAGGGGGCGACTATGGCTACACCTTC. V is TRBV10-3 and J is TRBJ1-2, with 7 positions matching TRBD1. Germline loops: CDR1 ENHRY, CDR2 SYGVKD. This CDR3 region has 15 residues.

The CDR3 loop is CATPQGPGQETQYF. The CDR3 DNA is TGTGCCACTCCGCAGGGTCCCGGACAAGAGACCCAGTACTTC. The rearrangement uses TRBV24-1 and TRBJ2-5, with a weak D call TRBD1 (5 bases). Looked up from germline, CDR1 is KGHDR and CDR2 is SFDVKD. This CDR3 comprises 14 residues. Trimming took off 10 bases at V and 2 bases at J, with 16 bases between the two ends.

This clonotype was counted between two and nine times. The chain joins TRBV2 to TRBJ1-1, with 9 bases that match TRBD1. The V gene's germline CDR1 is SNHLY and CDR2 FYNNEI. The junction had 9 bases not matched to a gene; V was cut back by 6 bases and J by 7 bases. This CDR3 is 14 amino acids long. CDR3 region: CASRVGTGSFEAFF. The CDR3 DNA follows: TGTGCCAGCAGGGTCGGGACAGGGTCGTTTGAAGCTTTCTTT.